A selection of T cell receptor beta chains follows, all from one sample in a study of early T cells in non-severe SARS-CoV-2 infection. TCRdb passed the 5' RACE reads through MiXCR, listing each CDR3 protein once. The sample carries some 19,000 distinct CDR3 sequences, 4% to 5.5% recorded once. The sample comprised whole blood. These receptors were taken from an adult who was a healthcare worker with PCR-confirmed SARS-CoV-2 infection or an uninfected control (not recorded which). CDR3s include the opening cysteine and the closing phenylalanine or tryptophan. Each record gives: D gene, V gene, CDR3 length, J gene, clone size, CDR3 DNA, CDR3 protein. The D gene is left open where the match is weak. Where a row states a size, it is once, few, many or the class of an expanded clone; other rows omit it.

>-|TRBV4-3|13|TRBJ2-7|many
TGCGCCAGCAGTCTTAGGGAGTCCTACGAGCAGTACTTC
CASSLRESYEQYF
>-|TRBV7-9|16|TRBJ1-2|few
TGTGCCAGCAGCCCCAGAGTGGCAGCAGCTAACTATGGCTACACCTTC
CASSPRVAAANYGYTF
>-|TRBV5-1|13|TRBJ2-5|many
TGCGCCAGCAGCCGGACAATTAGGGAGACCCAGTACTTC
CASSRTIRETQYF
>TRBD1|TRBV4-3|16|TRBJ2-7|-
TGCGCCAGCAGCCAAGAGACAGGGGACGCGATCTACGAGCAGTACTTC
CASSQETGDAIYEQYF
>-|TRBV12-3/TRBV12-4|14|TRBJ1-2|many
TGTGCCAGCAGTTTATCGACAGATAACTATGGCTACACCTTC
CASSLSTDNYGYTF
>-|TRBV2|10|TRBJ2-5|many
TGTGCCAGCAGTGTAGGGACCCAGTACTTC
CASSVGTQYF
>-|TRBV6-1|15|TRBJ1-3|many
TGTGCCAGCAGTGAGGACCTCTGGCCTGGAAACACCATATATTTT
CASSEDLWPGNTIYF
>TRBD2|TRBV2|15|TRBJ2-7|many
TGTGCCAGCAGTACTGCGCGGGGGAGATCCTACGAGCAGTACTTC
CASSTARGRSYEQYF
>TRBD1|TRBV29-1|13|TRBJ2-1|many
TGCAGCGTTGAGGGACAGGGATACGATGAGCAGTTCTTC
CSVEGQGYDEQFF
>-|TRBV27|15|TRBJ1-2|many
TGTGCCAGCAGACGAGGGGGGGGACCTAACTATGGCTACACCTTC
CASRRGGGPNYGYTF
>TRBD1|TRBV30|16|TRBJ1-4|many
TGTACCTGGAGGAGTTTCCGGACAGGGACTGATGAAAAACTGTTTTTT
CTWRSFRTGTDEKLFF
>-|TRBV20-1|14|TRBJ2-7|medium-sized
TGCAGTGCTATAGTCTTGGGCCCCACCTCCGAGCAGTACTTC
CSAIVLGPTSEQYF
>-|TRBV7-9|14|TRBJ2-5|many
TGTGCCAGCAGCCCTAGTACTTTGGAGGAGACCCAGTACTTC
CASSPSTLEETQYF
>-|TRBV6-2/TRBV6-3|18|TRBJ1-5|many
TGTGCCAGCAGTTACTCGGTATATCAGGGCGGGGGCAATCAGCCCCAGCATTTT
CASSYSVYQGGGNQPQHF
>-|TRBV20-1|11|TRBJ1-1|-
TGCAGTGGACACGGAAACACTGAAGCTTTCTTT
CSGHGNTEAFF
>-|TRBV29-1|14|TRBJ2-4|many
TGCAGCGCTGAGCCGAGGGAAGCCAAAAACATTCAGTACTTC
CSAEPREAKNIQYF